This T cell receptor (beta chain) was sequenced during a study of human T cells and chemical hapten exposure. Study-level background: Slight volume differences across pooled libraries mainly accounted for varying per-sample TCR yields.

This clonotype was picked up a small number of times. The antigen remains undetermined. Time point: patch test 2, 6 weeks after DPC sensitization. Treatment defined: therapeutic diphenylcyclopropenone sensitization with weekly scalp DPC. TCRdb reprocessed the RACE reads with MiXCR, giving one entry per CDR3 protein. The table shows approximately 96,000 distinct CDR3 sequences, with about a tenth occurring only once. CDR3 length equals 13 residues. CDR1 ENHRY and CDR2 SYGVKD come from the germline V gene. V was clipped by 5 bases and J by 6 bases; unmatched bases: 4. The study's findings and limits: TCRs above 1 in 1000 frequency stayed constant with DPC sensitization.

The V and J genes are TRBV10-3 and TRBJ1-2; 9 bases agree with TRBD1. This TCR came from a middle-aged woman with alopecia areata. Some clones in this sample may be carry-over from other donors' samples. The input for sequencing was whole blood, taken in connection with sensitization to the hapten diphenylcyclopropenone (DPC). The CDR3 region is CAISTRQGDGYTF. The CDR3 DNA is TGTGCCATCAGTACTAGACAGGGGGATGGCTACACCTTC.